The 12 T cell receptor beta chains listed next were all sequenced from one sample in a study of cytomegalovirus exposure and HLA in healthy donors. Some clones are missing from TCRdb's copy, which holds only in-frame ones; the method was immunoSEQ multiplex PCR. This sample has 150,000 to 200,000 clones, with roughly 89% found just once. The sample consisted of PBMCs. The receptor set was obtained from a woman in her twenties or thirties in good health and CMV-seronegative.

The chain joins TRBV19 to TRBJ1-1; the match to TRBD1 covers 7 bases. J gave up 5 bases and V 6 bases, and 6 bases lay outside the gene matches. The CDR3 is 13 amino acids. CDR1 is LNHDA and CDR2 is SQIVND in the germline V gene (reference sequence). The CDR3 bases are TGTGCCAGTAGACAGGGGCGGAGGACTGAAGCTTTCTTT. This encodes CASRQGRRTEAFF.

CDR3 DNA: TGTGCCAGCAGCTTGAGTACTCTCGCGAAATATACGCAGTATTTT. It translates to CASSLSTLAKYTQYF. The rearrangement joins TRBV7-9 to TRBJ2-3; no definite D call. V shed 3 bases and J shed 7 bases, with 17 bases lying between them. Germline V gives CDR1 SEHNR, CDR2 FQNEAQ (reference sequence). CDR3 length: 15 amino acids.

V is TRBV6-6 and J is TRBJ2-5; 8 bases line up with TRBD1. V trimming: 6 bases; J trimming: 2 bases; junction bases outside the gene matches: 8. The CDR3 runs to 15 residues. Per the germline V gene, CDR1 is MNHNY and CDR2 is SVGAGI (reference sequence). In DNA, the CDR3 is TGTGCCAGCAGCCCCTACCGGACAGGGCAAGAGACCCAGTACTTC. It encodes CASSPYRTGQETQYF.

The chain uses TRBV6-5 and TRBJ1-1; a weak D match, TRBD1 (6 bases). Trimming removed 4 bases from V and 3 bases from J, with 18 bases in between. The CDR3 totals 16 residues. CDR1 is MNHEY, CDR2 SVGAGI, per germline. The CDR3 is CASSSGGGRGDTEAFF. DNA for the CDR3: TGTGCCAGCAGTTCCGGCGGGGGGCGGGGGGACACTGAAGCTTTCTTT.

The V gene is TRBV5-8, the J gene TRBJ1-1; D is possibly TRBD1 (6 bases). Germline V CDR1 and CDR2: SGHTS, YDEGEE. The CDR3 consists of 15 residues. V lost 5 bases and J lost 1, with 15 bases in between. The CDR3 nucleotides are TGTGCCAGCAGGCGATACAGGGCCCCGAACACTGAAGCTTTCTTT. Translation gives CASRRYRAPNTEAFF.

V usage is TRBV27 and J usage is TRBJ1-4, with D unclear. The CDR3 contains 14 residues. In germline, CDR1 is MNHEY, CDR2 SMNVEV (reference sequence). V was trimmed by 5 bases and J by 7 bases, leaving 14 bases between them. The CDR3 sequence is CASSTGSPTEKLFF. CDR3 bases: TGTGCCAGCAGTACCGGGTCCCCAACTGAAAAACTGTTTTTT.

The rearrangement uses TRBV27 and TRBJ1-1, with D perhaps matching TRBD1 (5 bases). This CDR3 comprises 16 residues. Per the germline V gene, CDR1 is MNHEY and CDR2 is SMNVEV (reference sequence). V was cut by 0 bases and J by 4 bases, with 15 bases left in between. CDR3 region: CASSLSEGLGGTEAFF. The DNA for the CDR3 is TGTGCCAGCAGTTTATCGGAAGGCTTGGGGGGCACTGAAGCTTTCTTT.

V usage is TRBV6-5 and J usage is TRBJ2-3; D gene unclear. V lost 1 base to trimming and J lost 4 bases, with 12 bases between them. Germline CDR1 MNHEY, CDR2 SVGAGI. CDR3 length equals 15 residues. Here the CDR3 DNA reads TGTGCCAGCAGTTACTTCGGCAGGTCCGCAGATACGCAGTATTTT. It translates to CASSYFGRSADTQYF.

This clone was observed a handful of times. The gene calls are TRBV5-1 and TRBJ1-2; D is possibly TRBD1 (6 bases). V was pared by 7 bases and J by 5 bases, with 12 bases between. The CDR3 extends over 12 amino acids. Germline-derived CDR1 and CDR2 are SGHRS and YFSETQ. The chain's CDR3 is CASGNRDYGYTF. CDR3 sequence (DNA): TGCGCCAGCGGAAACAGGGATTATGGCTACACCTTC.

V usage is TRBV6-6 and J usage is TRBJ2-1, with D perhaps matching TRBD2 (5 bases). Germline-derived CDR1 and CDR2 are MNHNY and SVGAGI (reference sequence). With 5 bases removed from V and 6 bases from J, the gap between germline ends came to 8 bases. The CDR3 runs to 12 residues. The CDR3 DNA is TGTGCCAGCAGTCACGGACTCAATGAGCAGTTCTTC. Translating gives CASSHGLNEQFF.

The rearrangement joins TRBV7-9 to TRBJ2-1; possible D gene TRBD2, 5 bases. This CDR3 is built from 16 residues. Germline V gives CDR1 SEHNR, CDR2 FQNEAQ (reference sequence). V was cut by 5 bases and J by 1 base, with 15 bases left in between. In DNA, the CDR3 is TGTGCCAGCAGCCCGCCCTCGGGGAGTTCCTACAATGAGCAGTTCTTC. Protein: CASSPPSGSSYNEQFF.

CDR3 loop: CASSVAPAGGGTDTQYF. In DNA, the CDR3 is TGTGCCAGCAGCGTAGCGCCAGCGGGGGGCGGCACAGATACGCAGTATTTT. The chain is built from TRBV9 and TRBJ2-3, with 9 bases matching TRBD2. The CDR3 is made up of 17 amino acids. The trim removed 0 bases at V and 1 base at J, leaving 6 bases unmatched. Germline-derived CDR1 and CDR2 are SGDLS and YYNGEE.